The rows below give T cell receptor beta chains drawn from one sample of a study of cytomegalovirus exposure and HLA in healthy donors. The method was immunoSEQ multiplex PCR; TCRdb's version includes in-frame clones alone and lacks a portion of them. The sample holds 90,000 to 120,000 clones, 70% to 80% seen once. Sequencing used PBMCs. The receptors originated from a woman between 40 and 55 years old in good health and CMV-seronegative. CDR3s include the opening cysteine and the closing phenylalanine or tryptophan. A D gene is named only where the DNA matches it firmly. Clone size is not always given. Where it is, it says once, few, many or a class for expanded clones.

j_gene,abundance,d_gene,v_gene,CDR3aa,CDR3nt
TRBJ1-1,.,.,TRBV2,CASTNNRQAFF,TGTGCCAGCACCAACAACCGTCAAGCTTTCTTT
TRBJ2-1,.,TRBD1,TRBV2,CASTLRDRGRSEQFF,TGTGCCAGCACTCTCCGGGACAGGGGGCGAAGTGAGCAGTTCTTC
TRBJ1-4,.,.,TRBV28,CASRRYEKLFF,TGTGCCAGCAGGCGGTACGAAAAACTGTTTTTT
TRBJ2-2,few,TRBD1,TRBV28,CAINTGQGDTGELFF,TGTGCCATTAACACAGGACAGGGGGACACCGGGGAGCTGTTTTTT
TRBJ1-3,.,.,TRBV7-8,CASSLRTISGNTIYF,TGTGCCAGCAGCTTAAGGACTATCTCTGGAAACACCATATATTTT
TRBJ2-7,.,.,TRBV9,CASGPGATYEQYF,TGTGCCAGCGGGCCAGGGGCCACCTACGAGCAGTACTTC
TRBJ2-5,.,TRBD2,TRBV2,CASSGDSGSGETQYF,TGTGCCAGCAGTGGGGATAGCGGGAGCGGAGAGACCCAGTACTTC
TRBJ2-7,.,TRBD2,TRBV9,CASSVGSPTSGNFYEQYF,TGTGCCAGCAGCGTAGGGTCCCCGACTAGCGGGAACTTTTACGAGCAGTACTTC
TRBJ1-1,.,.,TRBV19,CASSIRGTNTEAFF,TGTGCCAGTAGTATCCGAGGCACGAACACTGAAGCTTTCTTT
TRBJ1-2,once,.,TRBV2,CASSVGQGNYGYTF,TGTGCCAGCAGTGTTGGGCAGGGCAACTATGGCTACACCTTC
TRBJ1-2,few,.,TRBV10-3,CAISDKATGGGYTF,TGTGCCATCAGTGATAAGGCAACGGGGGGTGGCTACACCTTC
TRBJ2-7,.,.,TRBV5-1,CASSFAGDYEQYF,TGCGCCAGCAGCTTTGCAGGGGACTACGAGCAGTACTTC
TRBJ1-5,.,.,TRBV6-5,CASRVGGELDQPQHF,TGTGCCAGCAGGGTAGGCGGTGAGCTGGATCAGCCCCAGCATTTT
TRBJ2-7,.,TRBD2,TRBV7-2,CASSFDSGSPYEQYF,TGTGCCAGCAGCTTTGATAGCGGGAGCCCCTACGAGCAGTACTTC
TRBJ2-3,.,TRBD2,TRBV5-5,CASSFVALAGGTDTQYF,TGTGCCAGCAGCTTTGTGGCACTAGCGGGGGGCACAGATACGCAGTATTTT
TRBJ1-1,once,.,TRBV28,CASSLSDGGRNTEAFF,TGTGCCAGCAGTTTATCTGACGGGGGGCGGAACACTGAAGCTTTCTTT
TRBJ1-1,.,.,TRBV10-1,CASSEPPSWGRQDTEAFF,TGCGCCAGCAGTGAGCCTCCCTCATGGGGGCGTCAAGACACTGAAGCTTTCTTT
TRBJ1-2,.,.,TRBV28,CASSPGGVVYGYTF,TGTGCCAGCAGTCCTGGCGGCGTGGTCTATGGCTACACCTTC
TRBJ1-2,.,.,TRBV30,CAWSDLGGRDYTF,TGTGCCTGGAGTGACCTTGGAGGGAGAGACTACACCTTC
TRBJ2-1,.,TRBD2,TRBV7-4,CASSSLGTSGRRAEQFF,TGTGCCAGCAGCTCCCTGGGGACTAGCGGGAGGAGGGCTGAGCAGTTCTTC
TRBJ2-2,once,.,TRBV9,CASSVERRTGELFF,TGTGCCAGCAGCGTAGAGCGGCGAACCGGGGAGCTGTTTTTT
TRBJ2-3,.,TRBD1,TRBV9,CASSGSGQGQVGLTDTQYF,TGTGCCAGCAGCGGGTCGGGACAGGGACAGGTGGGACTCACAGATACGCAGTATTTT
TRBJ2-2,.,TRBD1,TRBV6-1,CASSEEVGLGQGGTGELFF,TGTGCCAGCAGTGAAGAAGTGGGGCTGGGACAGGGAGGGACCGGGGAGCTGTTTTTT
TRBJ2-2,.,TRBD1,TRBV19,CASSYGTGGPQTGELFF,TGTGCCAGTAGTTACGGGACAGGGGGCCCCCAGACCGGGGAGCTGTTTTTT
TRBJ2-5,once,TRBD1,TRBV19,CASSISSGQGAGETQYF,TGTGCCAGTAGTATATCCTCGGGACAGGGGGCAGGAGAGACCCAGTACTTC
TRBJ1-3,few,.,TRBV30,CAWSPGMGGNTIYF,TGTGCCTGGAGCCCCGGGATGGGGGGAAACACCATATATTTT
TRBJ2-2,.,.,TRBV5-1,CASTRGGINTGELFF,TGCGCCAGCACCCGGGGTGGTATCAACACCGGGGAGCTGTTTTTT
TRBJ1-2,.,TRBD1,TRBV5-4,CASSSPGTGEGIFYGYTF,TGTGCCAGCAGCTCCCCCGGGACAGGGGAGGGGATTTTCTATGGCTACACCTTC
TRBJ2-1,few,TRBD2,TRBV5-1,CASSFSGSWGEQFF,TGCGCCAGCAGCTTTAGCGGGAGTTGGGGTGAGCAGTTCTTC
TRBJ2-5,.,.,TRBV19,CASRSVDQETQYF,TGTGCCAGTAGATCGGTCGACCAAGAGACCCAGTACTTC
TRBJ2-7,.,TRBD1,TRBV9,CASSATGATYEQYF,TGTGCCAGCAGCGCGACAGGGGCTACCTACGAGCAGTACTTC
TRBJ2-1,.,.,TRBV25-1,CASSESPMALYNEQFF,TGTGCCAGCAGTGAATCCCCCATGGCTCTTTACAATGAGCAGTTCTTC
TRBJ1-2,.,TRBD1,TRBV4-2,CASRSTTGGEGDGYTF,TGTGCCAGCAGATCTACTACAGGGGGCGAAGGGGATGGCTACACCTTC
TRBJ1-1,.,.,TRBV18,CASSPGGNTEAFF,TGTGCCAGCTCACCAGGCGGGAACACTGAAGCTTTCTTT
TRBJ2-3,.,TRBD2,TRBV15,CATSLRAGGSTDTQYF,TGTGCCACCAGCCTAAGAGCGGGAGGGAGCACAGATACGCAGTATTTT
TRBJ2-1,.,.,TRBV5-6,CASSLGGTYRRNEQFF,TGTGCCAGCAGCTTAGGCGGGACTTATCGGCGGAATGAGCAGTTCTTC
TRBJ2-1,.,.,TRBV2,CASKSGGPSYNEQFF,TGTGCCAGCAAGTCCGGAGGGCCTTCCTACAATGAGCAGTTCTTC
TRBJ2-2,.,.,TRBV7-2,CASSLLAGFNTGELFF,TGTGCCAGCAGCCTTTTAGCCGGGTTTAACACCGGGGAGCTGTTTTTT
TRBJ2-5,few,TRBD2,TRBV7-2,CASSRLAGGETQYF,TGTGCCAGCAGCCGGCTAGCGGGGGGAGAGACCCAGTACTTC
TRBJ1-2,.,TRBD1,TRBV19,CASRKTLGQENYGYTF,TGTGCCAGTAGAAAGACTCTGGGACAGGAGAACTATGGCTACACCTTC
TRBJ1-1,.,.,TRBV6-5,CASSYSRVNTEAFF,TGTGCCAGCAGTTACTCGAGGGTTAACACTGAAGCTTTCTTT
TRBJ2-3,.,TRBD1,TRBV11-2,CASSLRDRGTDTQYF,TGTGCCAGCAGCCTCCGGGACAGGGGCACAGATACGCAGTATTTT
TRBJ1-2,few,.,TRBV4-1,CASSQDPNGKVNYGYTF,TGCGCCAGCAGCCAAGATCCGAACGGGAAAGTTAACTATGGCTACACCTTC
TRBJ2-5,.,.,TRBV7-2,CASSPAGSETQYF,TGTGCCAGCAGCCCTGCCGGGTCAGAGACCCAGTACTTC
TRBJ2-3,few,.,TRBV18,CASSPYGSTDTQYF,TGTGCCAGCTCACCATACGGGAGCACAGATACGCAGTATTTT
TRBJ2-7,.,.,TRBV11-2,CASSLAGGEQYF,TGTGCCAGCAGCTTGGCCGGGGGAGAGCAGTACTTC
TRBJ2-7,.,TRBD2,TRBV2,CASSWGLAGMSSYEQYF,TGTGCCAGCAGTTGGGGTCTAGCGGGAATGAGCTCCTACGAGCAGTACTTC
TRBJ2-5,.,TRBD2,TRBV2,CASSVTSEETQYF,TGTGCCAGCAGTGTGACTAGCGAAGAGACCCAGTACTTC
TRBJ2-2,.,.,TRBV9,CASSVDGNGGYTGELFF,TGTGCCAGCAGCGTAGACGGGAACGGAGGGTACACCGGGGAGCTGTTTTTT
TRBJ2-1,.,.,TRBV6-5,CASSYVLGSYNEQFF,TGTGCCAGCAGTTACGTCCTAGGCTCTTACAATGAGCAGTTCTTC
TRBJ2-3,.,.,TRBV11-2,CASHGGSDTQYF,TGTGCCAGCCACGGGGGATCAGATACGCAGTATTTT